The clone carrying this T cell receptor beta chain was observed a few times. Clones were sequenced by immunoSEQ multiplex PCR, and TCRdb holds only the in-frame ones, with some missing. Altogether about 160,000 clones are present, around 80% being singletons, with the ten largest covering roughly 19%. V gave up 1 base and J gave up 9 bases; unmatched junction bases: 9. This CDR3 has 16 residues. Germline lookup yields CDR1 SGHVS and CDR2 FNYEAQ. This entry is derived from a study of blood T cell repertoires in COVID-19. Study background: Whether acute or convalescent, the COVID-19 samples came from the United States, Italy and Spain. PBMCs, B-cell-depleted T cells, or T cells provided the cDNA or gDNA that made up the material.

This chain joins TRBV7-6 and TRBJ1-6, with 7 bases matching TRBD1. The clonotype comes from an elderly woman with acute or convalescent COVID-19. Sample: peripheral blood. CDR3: CASSLGVAGGTSPLHF. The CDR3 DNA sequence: TGTGCCAGCAGCTTAGGCGTCGCAGGGGGAACTTCACCCCTCCACTTT.